This TCR beta chain derives from a study of OX40 agonist ivuxolimab in advanced cancers. For the study at large: Of the participants, 40% had some prior anti-PD-1, anti-PD-L1 or anti-CTLA-4 therapy, which was allowed.

CDR3 length equals 15 residues. Between the trimmed V and J ends, which lost 4 bases and 1 base, there was a span of 13 bases. CDR1 and CDR2 (germline): MNHNS, SASEGT. General study findings and limits: Certain nonresponding patients likewise had low normalized T-cell clonal expansion. With doses of 0.1 to 3.0 mg/kg, CD4+ and CD8+ blood T cells had undergone clonal expansion by week 6.

Notes on this clone: The target antigen is unknown.

Clones were read by immunoSEQ multiplex PCR, and TCRdb kept only the in-frame ones, dropping some. The sample lists about 70,000 clones, more than 85% occurring once. The source is an adult with an advanced solid tumor such as melanoma, head and neck, liver or kidney cancer. The chain uses TRBV6-1 and TRBJ1-1, with a possible D match to TRBD1 (5 bases). The specimen comprised CD4+ or CD8+ T cells sorted from blood, sampled in a trial of the OX40 agonist ivuxolimab. The CDR3 bases are TGTGCCAGCAGTGTGGGACGGTGGGGGAACACTGAAGCTTTCTTT. Amino acid sequence: CASSVGRWGNTEAFF.